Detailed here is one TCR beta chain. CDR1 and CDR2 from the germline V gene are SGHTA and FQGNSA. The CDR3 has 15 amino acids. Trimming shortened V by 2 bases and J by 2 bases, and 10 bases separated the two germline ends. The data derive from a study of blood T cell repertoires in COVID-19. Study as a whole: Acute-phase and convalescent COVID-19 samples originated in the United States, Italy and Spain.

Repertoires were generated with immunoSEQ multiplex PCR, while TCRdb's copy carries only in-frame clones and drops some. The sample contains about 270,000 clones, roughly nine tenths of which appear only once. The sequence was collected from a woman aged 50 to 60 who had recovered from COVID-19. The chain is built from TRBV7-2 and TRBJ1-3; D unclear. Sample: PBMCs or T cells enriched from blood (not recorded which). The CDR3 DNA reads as TGTGCCAGCAGCTTAATCCCGGGGACTGGAAACACCATATATTTT. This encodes CASSLIPGTGNTIYF.